Each of the 8 T cell receptor beta chains below was sequenced from the same sample in a study of cytomegalovirus exposure and HLA in healthy donors. The PCR used 60 Vbeta and 13 Jbeta primers. Sequenced by immunoSEQ multiplex PCR; TCRdb stores in-frame clones only, minus some. The sample shows under 200,000 clones, 70% to 80% of them seen only once. Source material: PBMCs. These receptors came from a woman in her forties or fifties in good health and CMV-seronegative.

The rearrangement links TRBV11-2 to TRBJ1-6; the D gene is possibly TRBD1 (5 bases). V lost 2 bases, J lost 10 bases, and 15 bases lay in between. Germline assignment: CDR1 SGHAT and CDR2 FQNNGV. The CDR3 is 15 amino acids. Written as DNA, the CDR3 is TGTGCCAGCAGCTTAAAGCCAGGGAAAGTCTCACCCCTCCACTTT. Its protein is CASSLKPGKVSPLHF.

This chain joins TRBV6-1 and TRBJ1-3; D ambiguous. The V gene lost 6 bases and the J gene lost 0 bases, with 12 bases spanning the gap. The V gene's germline CDR1 is MNHNS and CDR2 SASEGT. The length of the CDR3 is 15 residues. The CDR3 spells CASRDDRGSGNTIYF. The CDR3 nucleotides are TGTGCCAGCAGGGACGATCGGGGCTCTGGAAACACCATATATTTT.

The chain carries TRBV5-6 and TRBJ2-7; 9 bases are a match to TRBD1. V lost 1 base and J lost 5; bases outside the gene matches: 7. This CDR3 comprises 15 residues. Germline assignment: CDR1 SGHDT and CDR2 YYEEEE. The CDR3 DNA is TGTGCCAGCAGCTTGTTGGGGACAGGGTTCCACGAGCAGTACTTC. The encoded protein is CASSLLGTGFHEQYF.

As regards this clone: Other DNA variants within this sample encode the same CDR3. This chain joins TRBV29-1 and TRBJ2-5, with 10 bases identical to TRBD1. V lost 6 bases to trimming and J lost 4 bases; unmatched junction nucleotides: 5. This CDR3 is 13 amino acids long. Germline V lookup: CDR1 SQVTM, CDR2 ANQGSEA. The CDR3 sequence is CSVDRGSGETQYF. In DNA, the CDR3 is TGCAGCGTGGACAGGGGGTCGGGAGAGACCCAGTACTTC.

The genes are TRBV27 and TRBJ2-7, with 7 bases that match TRBD1. This CDR3 is built from 16 residues. Germline values: CDR1 MNHEY, CDR2 SMNVEV (reference sequence). V lost 6 bases to trimming and J lost 3 bases; unmatched junction nucleotides: 14. The CDR3 spells CASSSGTVGFVYEQYF. CDR3 DNA: TGTGCCAGCAGCTCCGGGACAGTTGGTTTCGTCTACGAGCAGTACTTC.

This clone appeared a single time. The junction and the germline gene differ at one end; a read error may be behind it. V and J are TRBV5-5 and TRBJ2-2; tentatively, D is TRBD2 (5 bases). The germline gives CDR1 SGHKS, CDR2 YYEKEE (reference sequence). This CDR3 comprises 15 residues. CDR3 sequence reads: CASSARTGNAGELFF. DNA for the CDR3: TGTGCCAGCAGCGCCCGGACGGGGAACGCCGGGGAGCTGTTTTTT.

This clone was seen a few times. The gene calls are TRBV6-5 and TRBJ1-2, with a weak D call TRBD1 (5 bases). Germline V lookup: CDR1 MNHEY, CDR2 SVGAGI. Trimming left V 4 bases short and J 4 bases short, with 10 bases between. The CDR3 is 13 residues long. In DNA form, the CDR3 reads TGTGCCAGCAGTTCCTCGACAGTCTATGGCTACACCTTC. Amino acids: CASSSSTVYGYTF.

This chain links TRBV6-5 with TRBJ2-5; 8 bases align to TRBD1. With 6 bases clipped from V and 6 bases from J, the junction kept 9 bases outside the gene matches. Germline V gene lookup returns CDR1 MNHEY and CDR2 SVGAGI. This CDR3 has 14 amino acids. In DNA, the CDR3 is TGTGCCAGCAGAACAGACAGGGGTGGACAGACCCAGTACTTC. It specifies CASRTDRGGQTQYF.